Listed here are 26 T cell receptor beta chains from one sample, sequenced in a study of CD8 T cells in Susac syndrome. RNA amounts of 0.5 to 1 ug underwent reverse transcription with random hexamers. TCRdb redid the calling of the immunoSEQ multiplex PCR reads with MiXCR, one entry per CDR3 protein. The sample contains 85,000 to 130,000 distinct CDR3 sequences, 94% of which appear only once. The sample consisted of CD8+ T cells from PBMCs. The receptor source for this set is a human donor with Susac syndrome.

The count of this clonotype is one. J is TRBJ2-5 and V is TRBV6-5; 7 bases are shared with TRBD1. Unmatched junction bases numbered 6, after V lost 5 bases and J lost 0 bases. The CDR3 contains 15 residues. Germline V gene data show CDR1 as MNHEY and CDR2 as SVGAGI. This CDR3 reads CASSLTGEDQETQYF. For the CDR3, the DNA is TGTGCCAGCAGTCTTACAGGGGAAGACCAAGAGACCCAGTACTTC.

The rearrangement uses TRBV20-1 and TRBJ2-1, with a weak D call TRBD2 (6 bases). The length of the CDR3 is 12 residues. Trimming took off 6 bases at V and 5 bases at J, with 11 bases between the two ends. Germline V gene lookup returns CDR1 DFQATT and CDR2 SNEGSKA (reference sequence). CDR3 DNA: TGCAGTGCGCGGGACTTTGACAATGAGCAGTTCTTC. The encoded protein is CSARDFDNEQFF.

The count of this clonotype is one. The chain couples TRBV20-1 to TRBJ1-2, with D perhaps TRBD1 (6 bases). The germline CDR1 and CDR2 sequences are DFQATT and SNEGSKA (reference sequence). The CDR3 spans 15 residues. The V gene lost 4 bases and the J gene lost 0 bases, with 15 bases spanning the gap. CDR3 coding DNA: TGCAGTGCTAAGGACAGTGGTCCAACTAACTATGGCTACACCTTC. It codes for CSAKDSGPTNYGYTF.

This rearrangement joins TRBV20-1 to TRBJ2-2; tentative D call: TRBD1 (5 bases). Trimming took off 0 bases at V and 3 bases at J, with 5 bases between the two ends. The germline CDR1 and CDR2 sequences are DFQATT and SNEGSKA (reference sequence). The CDR3 length is 13 residues. CDR3: CSAREGDTGELFF. CDR3 sequence (DNA): TGCAGTGCTAGAGAAGGGGACACCGGGGAGCTGTTTTTT.

V and J are TRBV20-1 and TRBJ2-1; 9 bases are shared with TRBD2. Germline trimming cut 6 bases from V and 9 bases from J; bases unmatched to any gene: 12. CDR1 is DFQATT and CDR2 is SNEGSKA in the germline V gene (reference sequence). The CDR3 is 14 amino acids. The CDR3 sequence: CSASSRRGGGEQFF. The CDR3 DNA follows: TGCAGTGCCTCCTCCCGGCGGGGGGGCGGTGAGCAGTTCTTC.

The J gene is TRBJ1-2, the V gene TRBV15; 8 nucleotides line up with TRBD1. The CDR3 covers 13 residues. Looked up from germline, CDR1 is LNHNV and CDR2 is YYDKDF (reference sequence). The junction had 1 base not matched to a gene; V was cut back by 1 base and J by 6 bases. CDR3 DNA: TGTGCCACCAGCAGAGGGACAGGGAATGGCTACACCTTC. This translates into CATSRGTGNGYTF.

J is TRBJ2-2 and V is TRBV18; tentatively, D is TRBD2 (5 bases). Germline CDR1 is KGHSH and CDR2 is LQKENI. CDR3 size: 16 residues. V was shortened by 8 bases and J by 0 bases, with 16 bases between the two germline ends. CDR3 protein: CASPRTEAANTGELFF. CDR3 sequence (DNA): TGTGCCAGCCCCCGCACGGAGGCAGCGAACACCGGGGAGCTGTTTTTT.

The chain is built from TRBV7-2 and TRBJ2-1; maybe TRBD1 (6 bases). In germline, CDR1 is SGHTA, CDR2 FQGNSA. This CDR3 has 15 residues. The V and J ends lost 1 base and 9 bases respectively, with 16 bases between them. The CDR3 here is CASSLGRTASGEQFF. CDR3 nucleotides: TGTGCCAGCAGCTTAGGACGGACAGCAAGCGGTGAGCAGTTCTTC.

This clonotype was seen once. The V call is TRBV15, the J call TRBJ1-5; weak D call: TRBD1 (5 bases). V shed 3 bases and J shed 6 bases, with 18 bases lying between them. CDR3 length: 16 residues. The germline V gene has CDR1 LNHNV and CDR2 YYDKDF (reference sequence). CDR3 in DNA: TGTGCCACCAGCAGTCCCCCGGGACCAGGCGGTCAGCCCCAGCATTTT. It specifies CATSSPPGPGGQPQHF.

The gene calls are TRBV5-1 and TRBJ2-5, with TRBD2 as a possible D gene (7 bases). This CDR3 contains 16 residues. CDR1 and CDR2 (germline): SGHRS, YFSETQ. The germline V and J ends were trimmed by 4 bases and 1 base, with 17 bases remaining between them. The CDR3 sequence: CASSRERGASQETQYF. As DNA, the CDR3 is TGCGCCAGCAGCCGGGAACGGGGGGCATCCCAAGAGACCCAGTACTTC. Variable domain in full (rest from reference TRBV5-1 and TRBJ2-5): KAGVTQTPRYLIKTRGQQVTLSCSPISGHRSVSWYQQTPGQGLQFLFEYFSETQRNKGNFPGRFSGRQFSNSRSEMNVSTLELGDSALYLCASSRERGASQETQYFGPGTRLLVL.

The chain is built from TRBV20-1 and TRBJ2-7; D unclear. V gave up 0 bases and J gave up 5 bases, with 11 bases separating them. The CDR3 loop spans 13 amino acids. Germline CDR1 DFQATT, CDR2 SNEGSKA (reference sequence). CDR3 bases: TGCAGTGCTAGAGATGGTAGGTCCAACGAGCAGTACTTC. Its protein is CSARDGRSNEQYF.

The V and J genes are TRBV9 and TRBJ1-2; 10 bases fit TRBD1. J lost 5 bases, V lost 3 bases, and 7 bases had no gene match. Germline assignment: CDR1 SGDLS and CDR2 YYNGEE. The CDR3 runs to 15 residues. CDR3 DNA: TGTGCCAGCAGCGGGACAGGGGGTTTCAGATATGGCTACACCTTC. Translated, it gives CASSGTGGFRYGYTF. The full variable domain, its missing parts supplied by reference TRBV9 and TRBJ1-2, is DSGVTQTPKHLITATGQRVTLRCSPRSGDLSVYWYQQSLDQGLQFLIQYYNGEERAKGNILERFSAQQFPDLHSELNLSSLELGDSALYFCASSGTGGFRYGYTFGSGTRLTVV.

This chain links TRBV9 with TRBJ2-5, with D unclear. V was shortened by 2 bases and J by 1 base, with 12 bases between the two germline ends. This CDR3 contains 15 residues. Looked up from germline, CDR1 is SGDLS and CDR2 is YYNGEE. CDR3 nucleotide sequence: TGTGCCAGCAGCGTTTCGTCTGCCCCCCAAGAGACCCAGTACTTC. Its translation: CASSVSSAPQETQYF. The variable domain in full, completed from reference TRBV9 and TRBJ2-5, reads DSGVTQTPKHLITATGQRVTLRCSPRSGDLSVYWYQQSLDQGLQFLIQYYNGEERAKGNILERFSAQQFPDLHSELNLSSLELGDSALYFCASSVSSAPQETQYFGPGTRLLVL.

J is TRBJ1-5 and V is TRBV19, with D unclear. V gave up 7 bases and J gave up 6 bases, with 16 bases separating them. Germline lookup yields CDR1 LNHDA and CDR2 SQIVND (reference sequence). The CDR3 sequence is 14 residues long. The CDR3 region is CASKGRLIFQPQHF. In DNA, the CDR3 is TGTGCCAGTAAAGGAAGGCTTATCTTTCAGCCCCAGCATTTT.

V gene TRBV7-9 combines with J gene TRBJ2-2; no firm D call. Germline loops: CDR1 SEHNR, CDR2 FQNEAQ (reference sequence). The length of the CDR3 is 15 residues. Deletions cut 3 bases from V and 0 bases from J, with 8 bases between. The chain's CDR3 is CASSFPDTNTGELFF. As DNA, the CDR3 is TGTGCCAGCAGCTTCCCAGACACGAACACCGGGGAGCTGTTTTTT.

This rearrangement joins TRBV19 to TRBJ1-5; no definite D call. The CDR3 contains 15 residues. Trimming took 7 bases from V and 0 from J, leaving 13 bases between them. CDR1 and CDR2 (germline): LNHDA, SQIVND (reference sequence). This CDR3 reads CASNPTVHSNQPQHF. The CDR3 DNA reads as TGTGCCAGTAATCCCACAGTCCATAGCAATCAGCCCCAGCATTTT.

The rearrangement links TRBV9 to TRBJ2-3; tentatively, D is TRBD1 (6 bases). V dropped 0 bases and J dropped 5 bases, with 10 bases sitting between them. The CDR3 consists of 14 residues. Germline CDR1 and CDR2: SGDLS and YYNGEE. The CDR3 DNA sequence: TGTGCCAGCAGCGTAGGGGGGCCTCGAGATACGCAGTATTTT. This codes for CASSVGGPRDTQYF.

V and J are TRBV18 and TRBJ2-7; no reliable D call. The germline V and J ends were trimmed by 3 bases and 5 bases, with 11 bases remaining between them. This CDR3 is built from 13 residues. The germline V gene encodes CDR1 KGHSH and CDR2 LQKENI. The chain's CDR3 is CASSPQPEDEQYF. The CDR3 DNA sequence: TGTGCCAGCTCACCCCAGCCTGAGGACGAGCAGTACTTC.

The genes are TRBV23-1 and TRBJ1-1; TRBD1 aligns across 8 bases. TRBV23-1 is an open reading frame, and its role is uncertain. CDR3 length: 14 amino acids. The CDR3 reads CGEGQGAYDTEAFF. The DNA for the CDR3 is TGCGGCGAGGGGCAGGGGGCTTATGACACTGAAGCTTTCTTT.

This clonotype showed up just once. The chain uses TRBV29-1 and TRBJ2-3, with 8 bases identical to TRBD1. V trimming: 6 bases; J trimming: 4 bases; junction bases outside the gene matches: 6. The CDR3 consists of 13 residues. CDR1 is SQVTM, CDR2 ANQGSEA, per germline. CDR3 region: CSVVDREADTQYF. The CDR3 nucleotides read TGCAGCGTCGTGGACAGGGAGGCAGATACGCAGTATTTT.

This rearrangement joins TRBV2 to TRBJ2-5; tentative D call: TRBD1 (5 bases). Germline V gene data show CDR1 as SNHLY and CDR2 as FYNNEI. Between the trimmed V and J ends, which lost 4 bases and 0 bases, there was a span of 9 bases. The length of the CDR3 is 14 residues. The CDR3 loop is CASSVVDNQETQYF. The CDR3 region has the DNA TGTGCCAGCAGTGTGGTGGACAACCAAGAGACCCAGTACTTC.

V is TRBV5-4 and J is TRBJ1-1; D is possibly TRBD1 (5 bases). This CDR3 is built from 14 residues. Between the trimmed V and J ends, which lost 3 bases and 6 bases, there was a span of 15 bases. CDR1 is SGHNT and CDR2 is YYREEE in the germline V gene (reference sequence). This CDR3 reads CASSSSWGSAEAFF. CDR3 sequence (DNA): TGTGCCAGCAGCTCAAGTTGGGGGTCCGCTGAAGCTTTCTTT.

The CDR3 loop is CASSLFSGPTYEQYF. For the CDR3, the DNA is TGCGCCAGCAGCTTGTTCTCAGGGCCGACCTACGAGCAGTACTTC. The rearrangement links TRBV5-1 to TRBJ2-7; D might be TRBD1 (5 bases). CDR1 is SGHRS and CDR2 is YFSETQ in the germline V gene. The CDR3 loop spans 15 amino acids. The V and J ends lost 1 base and 2 bases respectively, with 13 bases between them.

The gene calls are TRBV20-1 and TRBJ2-7, with no clear D. CDR3 length equals 17 residues. V was clipped by 0 bases and J by 5 bases, with 23 bases between them. Germline V CDR1 and CDR2: DFQATT, SNEGSKA (reference sequence). CDR3 sequence (DNA): TGCAGTGCTAGAGATTGGGAAGGGTTCGATAGAATGGACGAGCAGTACTTC. It codes for CSARDWEGFDRMDEQYF.

The rearrangement links TRBV20-1 to TRBJ2-2; the match to TRBD2 covers 12 bases. Germline CDR1 and CDR2: DFQATT and SNEGSKA (reference sequence). This CDR3 has 16 amino acids. The J segment lost 1 base and the V segment lost 3 bases, leaving 3 bases of the junction unmatched. CDR3 coding DNA: TGCAGTGCTAGGAAGACTAGCGGGGGGAACACCGGGGAGCTGTTTTTT. Amino acid sequence: CSARKTSGGNTGELFF.

This clonotype was seen just once. The chain links TRBV2 to TRBJ1-2; TRBD1 aligns across 8 bases. V shed 6 bases, J shed 6 bases, and the junction held 0 bases outside the gene matches. CDR1 and CDR2 (germline): SNHLY, FYNNEI. This CDR3 has 11 residues. The chain's CDR3 is CASRTGDGYTF. In nucleotides, the CDR3 is TGTGCCAGCAGGACAGGGGATGGCTACACCTTC.